This T cell receptor beta chain was retrieved from a study of blood T cell repertoires in COVID-19 (dated by TCRdb to the early 2020s). At the level of the whole study: Samples from collaborators originated in the United States, Italy and Spain and spanned both the acute and convalescent phases of COVID-19. The material from the prospective study consisted of cDNA or gDNA derived from T cells, B-cell-depleted T cells, or PBMCs. Subjects who had been exposed to COVID-19, were actively infected with it, or had recovered from it provided the deeply sampled blood TCRbeta repertoires that made up the dataset. The repertoires were released in a freely available public database meant as a resource for research on the immune response to SARS-CoV-2. The samples were drawn from the first 160 participants of the ongoing ImmuneRACE study and from 1,254 subjects provided by 6 global collaborators. A de-identified subject ID, COVID-19 status, age in years and sex were almost always included in the sample metadata. HLA class I and class II types, where available, came from metadata supplied by the sample provider rather than from assay-based typing. What the research found in general, with its limitations: How much clinical and demographic metadata was included differed by source and by participant, and the metadata was provided uncurated.

CDR1 and CDR2 are read off the germline V gene as SGHTA and FQGNSA. The germline ends are 16 bases apart after V is trimmed by 3 bases and J by 7 bases. From its cysteine to its phenylalanine, the CDR3 spans 15 amino acids. Kept here is only the CDR3 DNA, which spans 45 bases and is read in frame from base 1. TCRbeta CDR3 regions were amplified from genomic DNA using the immunoSEQ Assay, a bias-controlled multiplex PCR. In the authors' own workflow: The number of nucleated cells in each sample was estimated from the amplification of reference gene primers within the assay. To quantify the absolute abundance of each unique TCRbeta CDR3 rearrangement, sequence reads were collapsed and filtered. For each sample, productive Simpson clonality was calculated as the square root of Simpson's diversity index over productive rearrangements. In TCRdb, the immuneACCESS table is reduced to in-frame sequences with V and J assigned. These tables do not hold every clone; where another copy was compared, an unresolved V gene accounts for under half, and the others remain unexplained. V and J calls and clone size follow that table, whereas D and trimming were derived from the DNA. The sample has 210,000 or so clones on record, around 80% of them singletons. The biggest ten clones account for around 1.3% of the sample.

In Seattle, one collaborating source enrolled patients while the infection was active and tracked those patients longitudinally over the course of disease. The collaborating institutions used their own protocols to collect whole blood in K2EDTA tubes. For TCRbeta analysis, collaborators shipped samples as frozen whole blood, isolated PBMCs, or DNA extracted from either of those sample types. Of note for this clone: It has no known antigen specificity. Base qualities are not at hand, and no much larger clone is one base apart.

The chain employs TRBV7-2 and TRBJ2-1, with the D gene not clear enough to name. Sequencing was done on a sample of peripheral blood. This TCR derives from a woman in her thirties with COVID-19, enrolled during active disease. CDR3 region: CASSFQSLPGNEQFF. In nucleotide form, the sequence is TGTGCCAGCAGCTTCCAGAGTCTACCCGGGAATGAGCAGTTCTTC.